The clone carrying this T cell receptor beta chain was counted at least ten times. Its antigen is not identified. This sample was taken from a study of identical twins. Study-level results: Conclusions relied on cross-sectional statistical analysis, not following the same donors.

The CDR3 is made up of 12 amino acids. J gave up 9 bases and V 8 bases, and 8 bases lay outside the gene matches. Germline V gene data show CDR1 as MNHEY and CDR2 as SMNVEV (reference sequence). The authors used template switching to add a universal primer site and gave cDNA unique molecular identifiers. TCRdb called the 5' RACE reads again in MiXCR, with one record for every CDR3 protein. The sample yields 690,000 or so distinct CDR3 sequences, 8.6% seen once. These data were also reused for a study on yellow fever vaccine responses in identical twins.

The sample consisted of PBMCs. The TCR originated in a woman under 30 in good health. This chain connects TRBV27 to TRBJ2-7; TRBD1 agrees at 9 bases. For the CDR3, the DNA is TGTGCCAGCGGAATATCGACAGGGGGGCAGTACTTC. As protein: CASGISTGGQYF.